This record concerns one TCR beta chain sequence. Its antigen is not known. The sample belongs to a study of T cell repertoires in cytomegalovirus infection. Study information: Both CMV infection and a matching HLA type were indicated by public TCR beta signatures. General observations from the study: Frequencies of public TCR beta families were cumulated, and this identified carriers of CMV plus the relevant HLA. The ex vivo response was dominated by HLA-C-restricted CMV-specific TCR beta clonotypes.

TCRdb analysed the reads with MiXCR anew, one entry per CDR3 protein. The data contain hundreds of thousands of distinct CDR3 sequences, roughly a tenth of them singletons. The germline V gene encodes CDR1 MNHNS and CDR2 SASEGT. V was cut by 2 bases and J by 5 bases, with 12 bases left in between. CDR3 length equals 15 residues. This chain joins TRBV6-1 and TRBJ2-2; weak D call: TRBD1 (6 bases). The sequence derives from a human donor in good health (CMV status not recorded). Some clones in this sample may be carry-over from other donors' samples. Material: PBMCs. The CDR3 region is CASSEMGRGTGELFF. The CDR3 region has the DNA TGTGCCAGCAGTGAAATGGGAAGGGGGACCGGGGAGCTGTTTTTT.